The source of this T cell receptor beta chain is a study of T cell repertoires in cytomegalovirus infection. Overall study context: In the study, CMV epitopes included recently identified HLA-C-restricted and well-studied HLA-B-restricted ones. Public TCR beta signatures were indicative of both CMV infection and a matching HLA type.

There are a few counts of this clonotype. Its antigen remains unidentified. MiXCR, applied by TCRdb to the reads, yields one record per CDR3 protein. The sample gives under 90,000 distinct CDR3 sequences, more than 40% of which show up once; over 90% is in the top ten. Whole-study findings and limits: Cumulative frequency of public TCR beta families picked out carriers of CMV plus the relevant HLA.

The V and J ends lost 6 bases and 0 bases respectively, with 12 bases between them. The CDR3 is 15 amino acids. Germline V gives CDR1 MNHNS, CDR2 SASEGT. The chain carries TRBV6-1 and TRBJ1-5; D is undetermined. Sequences were derived from CD8+ T cells from cultured PBMCs, sampled from culture after CMV antigen stimulation. This sequence was found in a human donor in good health (CMV status not recorded). Some clones in this sample may be carry-over from other donors' samples. As DNA, the CDR3 is TGTGCCAGCAGGTTGGACGGAGATAGCAATCAGCCCCAGCATTTT. This codes for CASRLDGDSNQPQHF.